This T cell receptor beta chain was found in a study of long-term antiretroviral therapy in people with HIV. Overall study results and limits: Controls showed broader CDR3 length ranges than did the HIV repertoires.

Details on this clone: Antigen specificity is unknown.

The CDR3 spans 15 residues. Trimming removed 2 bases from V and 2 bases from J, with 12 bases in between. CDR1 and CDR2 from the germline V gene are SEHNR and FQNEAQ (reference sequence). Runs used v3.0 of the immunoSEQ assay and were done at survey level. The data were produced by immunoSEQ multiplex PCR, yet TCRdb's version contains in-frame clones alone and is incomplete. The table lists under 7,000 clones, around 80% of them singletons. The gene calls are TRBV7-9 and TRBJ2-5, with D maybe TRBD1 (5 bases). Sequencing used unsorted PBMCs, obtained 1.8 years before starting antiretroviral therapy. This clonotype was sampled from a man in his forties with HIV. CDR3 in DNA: TGTGCCAGCAGCTTACAGGGTAGGCCGCAAGAGACCCAGTACTTC. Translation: CASSLQGRPQETQYF.